The 16 T cell receptor beta chains listed next were all sequenced from one sample in a study of cytomegalovirus exposure and HLA in healthy donors. Amplification used 60 Vbeta primers and 13 Jbeta primers. The data were produced by immunoSEQ multiplex PCR, yet TCRdb's version contains in-frame clones alone and is incomplete. Here the sample spans about 120,000 clones, just over 15% being singletons. Sequences were obtained from PBMCs. These receptors originate from a woman between 18 and 29 years old in good health and CMV-seronegative.

The chain combines TRBV28 with TRBJ1-1; D not resolved. Deletions cut 5 bases from V and 5 bases from J, with 12 bases between. The germline gives CDR1 MDHEN, CDR2 SYDVKM. CDR3 length: 13 residues. CDR3 nucleotide sequence: TGTGCCAGCAGTCCCGGAGAGGTAACTGAAGCTTTCTTT. It yields the protein CASSPGEVTEAFF. The whole variable domain, remainder taken from reference TRBV28 and TRBJ1-1, is DVKVTQSSRYLVKRTGEKVFLECVQDMDHENMFWYRQDPGLGLRLIYFSYDVKMKEKGDIPEGYSVSREKKERFSLILESASTNQTSMYLCASSPGEVTEAFFGQGTRLTVV.

This chain joins TRBV28 and TRBJ1-2, with TRBD1 matching 8 bases. This CDR3 spans 14 amino acids. Germline V lookup: CDR1 MDHEN, CDR2 SYDVKM. V lost 4 bases to trimming and J lost 8 bases; unmatched junction nucleotides: 9. Here the CDR3 reads CASSSFDRGNGYTF. Here the CDR3 DNA reads TGTGCCAGCAGTTCTTTTGACAGGGGAAACGGCTACACCTTC.

Note on this clone: The conserved phenylalanine or tryptophan normally closing the CDR3 is absent here, so this likely arose from a read error. V is TRBV19 and J is TRBJ1-5, with 9 bases fitting TRBD1. The CDR3 has 15 residues. V was clipped by 4 bases and J by 5 bases; unmatched bases: 6. Germline CDR1 LNHDA, CDR2 SQIVND (reference sequence). The CDR3 coding sequence is TGTGCCAGTAGTAAACAGGGGGCCATGGATCAGCCCCAGCATGTT. It specifies CASSKQGAMDQPQHV.

The sample holds a few counts of this clone. The rearrangement joins TRBV9 to TRBJ1-3; D not certain. Trimming left V 0 bases short and J 2 bases short, with 9 bases between. The germline V gene has CDR1 SGDLS and CDR2 YYNGEE. The CDR3 runs 15 residues. CDR3 nucleotides: TGTGCCAGCAGCGTAGAACCCGGGACTGGAAACACCATATATTTT. Protein sequence: CASSVEPGTGNTIYF.

The CDR3 protein is CASGEGMNTEAFF. CDR3 nucleotides: TGTGCCAGTGGGGAGGGTATGAACACTGAAGCTTTCTTT. This chain links TRBV9 with TRBJ1-1; no clear D. Trimming removed 8 bases at V and 0 bases at J, with 11 bases between. Looked up from germline, CDR1 is SGDLS and CDR2 is YYNGEE. The CDR3 consists of 13 residues.

The chain carries TRBV4-1 and TRBJ2-1; D possibly corresponds to TRBD2 (7 bases). V was cut by 4 bases and J by 3 bases, with 25 bases left in between. CDR3 length: 19 amino acids. Germline V CDR1 and CDR2: MGHRA, YSYEKL. CDR3 nucleotides: TGCGCCAGCAGCCCCCCTGGGGGGGCTCCCGGGAACGGCTACAATGAGCAGTTCTTC. As protein: CASSPPGGAPGNGYNEQFF.

V and J are TRBV25-1 and TRBJ1-1; D is undetermined. CDR1 and CDR2 (germline): MGHDK, SYGVNS. The CDR3 extends over 13 amino acids. Trimming pared 3 bases from V and 3 bases from J, leaving 8 bases between. The CDR3 here is CASSDARYTEAFF. CDR3 nucleotide sequence: TGTGCCAGCAGTGACGCCAGATACACTGAAGCTTTCTTT.

This clone was found a few times. CDR3 nucleotide sequence: TGTGCCATCTCTTCCCCGGGGAGCACAGATACGCAGTATTTT. This sequence encodes CAISSPGSTDTQYF. The gene calls are TRBV10-3 and TRBJ2-3, with D possibly TRBD2 on 5 matching bases. Trimming took 8 bases from V and 0 from J, leaving 12 bases between them. The CDR3 loop spans 14 amino acids. CDR1 is ENHRY, CDR2 SYGVKD, per germline.

V and J are TRBV2 and TRBJ2-3; a possible D gene is TRBD2 (5 bases). The V and J ends lost 5 bases and 1 base respectively, with 13 bases between them. Germline assignment: CDR1 SNHLY and CDR2 FYNNEI. The CDR3 consists of 15 residues. CDR3 coding DNA: TGTGCCAGCAGTCCCGGGCCGAGGGGCACAGATACGCAGTATTTT. This translates into CASSPGPRGTDTQYF.

This clone was seen a few times. The chain carries TRBV20-1 and TRBJ2-7, with D perhaps matching TRBD1 (7 bases). Germline V gene lookup returns CDR1 DFQATT and CDR2 SNEGSKA (reference sequence). With 3 bases removed from V and 11 bases from J, the gap between germline ends came to 14 bases. The CDR3 has 11 residues. As DNA, the CDR3 is TGCAGTGCTAGGGGTCAGGGGGGAGAGTACTTC. Its translation: CSARGQGGEYF.

The chain joins TRBV19 to TRBJ2-6, with D possibly being TRBD1 (6 bases). CDR1 is LNHDA, CDR2 SQIVND, per germline (reference sequence). Trimming took off 7 bases at V and 2 bases at J, with 12 bases between the two ends. CDR3 length: 15 residues. This CDR3 reads CASTGRGAGANVLTF. The CDR3 DNA is TGTGCCAGTACAGGCAGGGGTGCTGGGGCCAACGTCCTGACTTTC.

V usage is TRBV6-4 and J usage is TRBJ2-1, with D tentatively TRBD2 (6 bases). The CDR3 extends over 15 amino acids. The V end was cut by 6 bases, the J end by 0 bases, with 12 bases between. Germline V gene data show CDR1 as MRHNA and CDR2 as SNTAGT. CDR3 loop: CASSRDSSSYNEQFF. The CDR3, as DNA: TGTGCCAGCAGCCGGGACTCTAGCTCCTACAATGAGCAGTTCTTC.

CDR3 loop: CASSGTGKGMFEKLFF. The CDR3 DNA sequence: TGTGCCAGCAGCGGAACAGGGAAGGGGATGTTTGAAAAACTGTTTTTT. The V call is TRBV6-6, the J call TRBJ1-4; possibly TRBD1 for D (6 bases). The V end lost 6 bases, the J end lost 7 bases, and 21 bases lay between the germline ends. The CDR3 consists of 16 residues. Germline V gene sequence: CDR1 MNHNY, CDR2 SVGAGI (reference sequence).

DNA for the CDR3: TGTGCCAGCAGCCCAGCCGTGGGCCGCACAGATACGCAGTATTTT. Residues: CASSPAVGRTDTQYF. The rearrangement links TRBV7-8 to TRBJ2-3; D is ambiguous. Trimming took 5 bases from V and 1 from J, leaving 13 bases between them. Germline loops: CDR1 SGHVS, CDR2 FQNEAQ. This CDR3 has 15 amino acids. Together with reference TRBV7-8 and TRBJ2-3, the CDR3 gives the full variable domain: GAGVSQSPRYKVAKRGQDVALRCDPISGHVSLFWYQQALGQGPEFLTYFQNEAQLDKSGLPSDRFFAERPEGSVSTLKIQRTQQEDSAVYLCASSPAVGRTDTQYFGPGTRLTVL.

This clone was observed a few times. The gene calls are TRBV19 and TRBJ2-3, with 15 nucleotides matching TRBD2. Looked up from germline, CDR1 is LNHDA and CDR2 is SQIVND (reference sequence). V shed 0 bases, J shed 5 bases, and the junction held 3 bases outside the gene matches. The CDR3 consists of 17 residues. CDR3 protein: CASSIEGGLAGGDTQYF. Written as DNA, the CDR3 is TGTGCCAGTAGTATAGAAGGGGGACTAGCGGGAGGAGATACGCAGTATTTT.

The CDR3 DNA is TGTGCCAGCAGCTCGAGGGGGTTATTGGCCTACGAGCAGTACTTC. Translated: CASSSRGLLAYEQYF. The chain links TRBV7-9 to TRBJ2-7; possibly TRBD1 for D (6 bases). The CDR3 is made up of 15 amino acids. Per germline, CDR1 SEHNR and CDR2 FQNEAQ (reference sequence). With 4 bases removed from V and 2 bases from J, the gap between germline ends came to 15 bases.